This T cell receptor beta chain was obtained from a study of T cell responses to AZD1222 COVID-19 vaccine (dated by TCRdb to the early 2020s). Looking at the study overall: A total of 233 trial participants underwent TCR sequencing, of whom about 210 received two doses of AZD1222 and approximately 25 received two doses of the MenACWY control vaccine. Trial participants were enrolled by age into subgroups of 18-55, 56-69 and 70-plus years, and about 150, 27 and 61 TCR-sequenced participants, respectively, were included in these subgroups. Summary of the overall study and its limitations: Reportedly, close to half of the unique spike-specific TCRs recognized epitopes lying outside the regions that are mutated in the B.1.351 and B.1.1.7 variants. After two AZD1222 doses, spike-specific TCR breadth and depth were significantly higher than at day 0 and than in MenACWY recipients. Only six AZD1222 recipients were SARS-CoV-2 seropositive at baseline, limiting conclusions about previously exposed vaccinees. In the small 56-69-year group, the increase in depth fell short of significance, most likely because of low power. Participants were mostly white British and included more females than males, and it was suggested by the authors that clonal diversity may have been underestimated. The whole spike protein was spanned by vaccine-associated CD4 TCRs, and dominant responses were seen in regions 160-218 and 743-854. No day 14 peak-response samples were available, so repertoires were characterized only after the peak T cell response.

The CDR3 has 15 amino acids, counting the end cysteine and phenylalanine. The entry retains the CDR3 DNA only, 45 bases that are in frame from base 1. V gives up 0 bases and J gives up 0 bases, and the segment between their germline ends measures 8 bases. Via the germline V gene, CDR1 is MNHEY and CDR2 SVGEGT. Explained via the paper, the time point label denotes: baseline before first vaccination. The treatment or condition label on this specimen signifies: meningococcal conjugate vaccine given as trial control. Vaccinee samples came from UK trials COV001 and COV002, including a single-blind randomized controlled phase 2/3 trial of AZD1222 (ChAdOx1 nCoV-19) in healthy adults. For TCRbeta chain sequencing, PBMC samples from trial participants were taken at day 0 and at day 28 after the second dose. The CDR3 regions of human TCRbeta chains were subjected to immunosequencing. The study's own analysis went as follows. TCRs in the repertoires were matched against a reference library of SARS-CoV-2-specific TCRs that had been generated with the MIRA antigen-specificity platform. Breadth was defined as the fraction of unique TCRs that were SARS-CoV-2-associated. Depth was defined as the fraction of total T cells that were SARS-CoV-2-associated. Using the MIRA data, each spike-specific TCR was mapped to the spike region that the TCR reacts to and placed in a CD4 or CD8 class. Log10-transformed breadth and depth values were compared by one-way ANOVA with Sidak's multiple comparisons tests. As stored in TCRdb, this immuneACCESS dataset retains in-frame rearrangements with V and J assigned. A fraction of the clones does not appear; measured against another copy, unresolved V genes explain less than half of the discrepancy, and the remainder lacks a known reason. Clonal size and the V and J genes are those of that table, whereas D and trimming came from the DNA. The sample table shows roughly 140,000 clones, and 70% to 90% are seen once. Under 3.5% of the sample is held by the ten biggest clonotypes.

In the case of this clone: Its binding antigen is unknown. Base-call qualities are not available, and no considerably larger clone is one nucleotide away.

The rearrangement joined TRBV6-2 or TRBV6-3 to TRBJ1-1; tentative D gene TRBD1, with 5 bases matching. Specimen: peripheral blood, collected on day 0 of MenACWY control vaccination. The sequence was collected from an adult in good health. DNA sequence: TGTGCCAGCAGTTACTCGTGGGGCGTGAACACTGAAGCTTTCTTT. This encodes CASSYSWGVNTEAFF.